This T cell receptor beta chain is drawn from a study of OX40 agonist ivuxolimab in advanced cancers. Study as a whole: Recorded diagnoses for dose-escalation patients were hepatocellular carcinoma, melanoma, renal cell or head and neck cancer. General observations from the study: Partial responders at 0.1-3.0 mg/kg showed near-lowest clonal expansion. The CD4+ and CD8+ T cells in the blood had expanded clonally by week 6 at 0.1 to 3.0 mg/kg.

The CDR3 is made up of 14 amino acids. V was clipped by 5 bases and J by 5 bases, with 15 bases between them. The germline V gene has CDR1 SEHNR and CDR2 FQNEAQ (reference sequence). The study sampled blood at baseline, cycle 4 day 1, and cycle 7 day 1. The data were produced by immunoSEQ multiplex PCR, yet TCRdb's version contains in-frame clones alone and is incomplete. The sample carries fewer than 15,000 clones, roughly 75% recorded once. About this clone: Antigen specificity is unknown.

The sequence was obtained from an adult with an advanced solid tumor such as melanoma, head and neck, liver or kidney cancer. The material was CD4+ or CD8+ T cells sorted from blood, obtained in a trial of the OX40 agonist ivuxolimab. The gene calls are TRBV7-9 and TRBJ1-1; tentative D call: TRBD1 (6 bases). The CDR3 bases are TGTGCCAGCAGCGACCCCGGGACAACGACTGAAGCTTTCTTT. Translating gives CASSDPGTTTEAFF.